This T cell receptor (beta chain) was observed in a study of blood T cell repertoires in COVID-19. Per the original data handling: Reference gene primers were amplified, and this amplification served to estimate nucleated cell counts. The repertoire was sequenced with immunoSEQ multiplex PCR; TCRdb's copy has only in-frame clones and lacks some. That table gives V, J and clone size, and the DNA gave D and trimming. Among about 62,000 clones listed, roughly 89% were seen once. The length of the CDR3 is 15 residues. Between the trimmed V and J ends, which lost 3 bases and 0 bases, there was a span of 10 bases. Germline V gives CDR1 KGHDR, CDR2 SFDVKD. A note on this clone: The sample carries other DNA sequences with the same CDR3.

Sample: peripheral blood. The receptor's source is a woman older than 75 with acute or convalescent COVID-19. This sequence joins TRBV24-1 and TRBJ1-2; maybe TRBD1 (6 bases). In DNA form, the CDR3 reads TGTGCCACCAGTGATCGTGACAGGACTAACTATGGCTACACCTTC. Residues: CATSDRDRTNYGYTF.